The present T cell receptor (beta chain) was sequenced within a study of blood T cell repertoires in COVID-19. Background on the study: Acute and convalescent COVID-19 specimens originated in the United States, Italy and Spain. T cells, B-cell-depleted T cells, or PBMCs supplied cDNA or gDNA.

Original data processing: Reference gene primer amplification gave nucleated cell count estimates. TCRdb's copy holds only in-frame clones and misses some; the assay was immunoSEQ multiplex PCR. That table furnishes V, J and clone size, whereas the DNA furnished D and trimming. The sample carries approximately 270,000 clones, about 86% recorded once. This CDR3 spans 15 amino acids. The V gene's germline CDR1 is KGHSH and CDR2 LQKENI. The ends were cut back, 8 bases at V and 2 bases at J, with 15 bases in the middle. The chain has TRBV18 and TRBJ2-2; perhaps TRBD1 as D (5 bases). The origin of this receptor is a man aged 80 or over with acute or convalescent COVID-19. The sequencing input was peripheral blood. The CDR3 DNA reads as TGTGCCAGCACCAGACAGACCTTCAACACCGGGGAGCTGTTTTTT. It yields the protein CASTRQTFNTGELFF.